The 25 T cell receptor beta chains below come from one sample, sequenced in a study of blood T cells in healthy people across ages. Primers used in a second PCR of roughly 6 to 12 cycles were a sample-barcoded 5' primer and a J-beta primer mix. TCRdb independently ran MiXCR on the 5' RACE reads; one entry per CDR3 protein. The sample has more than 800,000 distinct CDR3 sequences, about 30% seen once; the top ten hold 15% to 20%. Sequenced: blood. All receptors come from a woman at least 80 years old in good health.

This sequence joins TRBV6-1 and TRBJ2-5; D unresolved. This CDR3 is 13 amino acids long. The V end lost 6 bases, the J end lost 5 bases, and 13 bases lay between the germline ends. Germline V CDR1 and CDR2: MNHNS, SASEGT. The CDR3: CASRVEMGETQYF. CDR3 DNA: TGTGCCAGCAGGGTTGAGATGGGGGAGACCCAGTACTTC.

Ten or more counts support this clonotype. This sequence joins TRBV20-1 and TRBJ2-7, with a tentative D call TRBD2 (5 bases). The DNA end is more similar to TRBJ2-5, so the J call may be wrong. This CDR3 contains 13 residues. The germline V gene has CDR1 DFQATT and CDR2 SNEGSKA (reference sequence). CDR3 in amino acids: CSARDPGIQTQYF. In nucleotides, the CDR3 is TGCAGTGCTAGAGATCCGGGAATCCAGACCCAGTACTTC.

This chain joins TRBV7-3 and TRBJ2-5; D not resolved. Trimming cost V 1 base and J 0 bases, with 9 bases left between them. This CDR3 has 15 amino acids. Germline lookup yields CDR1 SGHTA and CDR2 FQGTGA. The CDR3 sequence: CASSLSPGYQETQYF. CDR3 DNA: TGTGCCAGCAGCTTAAGTCCCGGGTACCAAGAGACCCAGTACTTC.

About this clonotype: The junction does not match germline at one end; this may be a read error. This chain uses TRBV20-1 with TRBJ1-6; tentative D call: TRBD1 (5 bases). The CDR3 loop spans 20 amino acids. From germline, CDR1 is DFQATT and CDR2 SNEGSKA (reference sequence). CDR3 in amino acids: CSARDRRPGKPASYNSPLHF. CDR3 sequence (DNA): TGCAGTGCTAGAGATCGTAGGCCAGGGAAGCCAGCTTCCTATAATTCGCCCCTCCACTTT.

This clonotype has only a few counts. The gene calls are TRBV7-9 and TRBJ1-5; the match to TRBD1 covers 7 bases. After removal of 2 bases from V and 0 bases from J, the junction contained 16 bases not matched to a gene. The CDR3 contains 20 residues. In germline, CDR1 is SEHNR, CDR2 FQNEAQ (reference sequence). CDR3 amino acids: CASSLLPSGTVFYSNQPQHF. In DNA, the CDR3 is TGTGCCAGCAGCTTACTCCCATCCGGGACAGTATTTTATAGCAATCAGCCCCAGCATTTT.

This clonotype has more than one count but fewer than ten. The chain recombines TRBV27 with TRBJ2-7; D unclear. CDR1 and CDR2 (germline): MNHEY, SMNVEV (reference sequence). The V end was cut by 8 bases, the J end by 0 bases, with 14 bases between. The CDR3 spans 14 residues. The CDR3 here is CASWGQSSSYEQYF. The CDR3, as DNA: TGTGCCAGCTGGGGTCAATCTAGCTCCTACGAGCAGTACTTC.

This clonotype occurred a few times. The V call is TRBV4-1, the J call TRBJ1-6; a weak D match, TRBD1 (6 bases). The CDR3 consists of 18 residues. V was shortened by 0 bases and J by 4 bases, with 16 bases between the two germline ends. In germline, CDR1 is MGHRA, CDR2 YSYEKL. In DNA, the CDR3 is TGCGCCAGCAGCCAAGAACGGAGGGGGGTGGATTATAATTCACCCCTCCACTTT. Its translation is CASSQERRGVDYNSPLHF.

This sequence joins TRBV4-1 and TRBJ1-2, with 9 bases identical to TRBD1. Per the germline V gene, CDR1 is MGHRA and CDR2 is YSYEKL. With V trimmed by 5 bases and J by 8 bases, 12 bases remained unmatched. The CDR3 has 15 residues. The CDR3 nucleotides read TGCGCCAGCAGCAAGACCTGGACAGGGGTTAACGGCTACACCTTC. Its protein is CASSKTWTGVNGYTF.

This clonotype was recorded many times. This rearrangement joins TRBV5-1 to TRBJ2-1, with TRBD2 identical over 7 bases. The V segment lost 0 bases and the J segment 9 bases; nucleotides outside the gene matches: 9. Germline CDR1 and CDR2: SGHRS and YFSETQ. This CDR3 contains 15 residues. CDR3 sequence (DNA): TGCGCCAGCAGCTTGGAATTGGTGACTAGCAGTGAGCAGTTCTTC. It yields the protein CASSLELVTSSEQFF.

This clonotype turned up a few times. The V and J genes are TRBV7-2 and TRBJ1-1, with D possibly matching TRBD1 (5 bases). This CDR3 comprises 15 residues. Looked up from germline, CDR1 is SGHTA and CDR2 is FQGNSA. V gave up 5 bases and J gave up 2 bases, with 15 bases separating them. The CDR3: CASSPRTLSNTEAFF. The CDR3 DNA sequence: TGTGCCAGCAGCCCAAGGACACTTTCTAACACTGAAGCTTTCTTT.

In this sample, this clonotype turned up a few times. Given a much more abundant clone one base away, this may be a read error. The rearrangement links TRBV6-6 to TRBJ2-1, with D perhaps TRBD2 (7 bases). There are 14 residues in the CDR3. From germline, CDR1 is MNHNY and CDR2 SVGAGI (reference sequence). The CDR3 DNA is TGTGGTACAAGGGGGGGCCGCTCCTACAATGAGCAGTTCTTC. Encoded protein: CGTRGGRSYNEQFF.

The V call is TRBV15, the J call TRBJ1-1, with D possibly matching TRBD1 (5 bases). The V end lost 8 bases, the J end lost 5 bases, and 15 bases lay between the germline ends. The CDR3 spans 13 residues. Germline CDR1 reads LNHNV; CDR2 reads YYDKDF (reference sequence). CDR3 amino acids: CATQLQDRTEAFF. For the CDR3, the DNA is TGTGCCACCCAATTACAGGATAGGACTGAAGCTTTCTTT.

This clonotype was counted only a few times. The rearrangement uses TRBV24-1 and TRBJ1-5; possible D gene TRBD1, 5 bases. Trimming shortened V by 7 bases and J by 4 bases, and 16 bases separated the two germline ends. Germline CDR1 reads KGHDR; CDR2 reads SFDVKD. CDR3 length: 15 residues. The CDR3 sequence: CATSPGPPSNQPQHF. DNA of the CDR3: TGTGCCACCAGCCCGGGACCCCCCTCAAATCAGCCCCAGCATTTT.

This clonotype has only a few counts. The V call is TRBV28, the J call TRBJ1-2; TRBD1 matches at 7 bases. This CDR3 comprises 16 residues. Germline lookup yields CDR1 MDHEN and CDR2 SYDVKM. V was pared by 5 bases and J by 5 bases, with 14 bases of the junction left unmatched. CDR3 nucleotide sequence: TGTGCCAGCAGTGACTACACCGGGACAGAGGCATATGGCTACACCTTC. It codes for CASSDYTGTEAYGYTF.

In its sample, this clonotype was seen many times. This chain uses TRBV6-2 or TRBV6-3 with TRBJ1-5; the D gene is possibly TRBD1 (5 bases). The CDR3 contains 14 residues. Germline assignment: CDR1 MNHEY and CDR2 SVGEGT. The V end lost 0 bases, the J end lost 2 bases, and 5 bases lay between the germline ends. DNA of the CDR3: TGTGCCAGCAGTTACTCAGGGGGCAATCAGCCCCAGCATTTT. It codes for CASSYSGGNQPQHF.

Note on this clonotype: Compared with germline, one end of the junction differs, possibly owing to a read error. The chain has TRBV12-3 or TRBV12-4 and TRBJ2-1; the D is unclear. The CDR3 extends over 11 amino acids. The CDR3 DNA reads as TGTGCCGGCAGTTTTCTGAATGAGCAGTTCTTC. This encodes CAGSFLNEQFF.

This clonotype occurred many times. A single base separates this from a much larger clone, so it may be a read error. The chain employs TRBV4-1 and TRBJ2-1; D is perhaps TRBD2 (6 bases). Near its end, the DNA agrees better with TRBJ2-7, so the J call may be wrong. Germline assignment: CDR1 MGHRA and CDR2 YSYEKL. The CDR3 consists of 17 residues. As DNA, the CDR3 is TGCGCCAGCAGCCAAGCGTACGGGGGTAGCTCCTACAATGAGCAGTACTTC. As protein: CASSQAYGGSSYNEQYF.

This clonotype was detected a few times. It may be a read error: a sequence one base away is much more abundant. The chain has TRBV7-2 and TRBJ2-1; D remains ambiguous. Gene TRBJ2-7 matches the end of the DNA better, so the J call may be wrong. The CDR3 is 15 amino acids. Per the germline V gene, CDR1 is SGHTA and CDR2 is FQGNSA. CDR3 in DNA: TGTGCCAGCAGCCCCCTCCCAAGCTCCTACAATGAGCAGTACTTC. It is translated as CASSPLPSSYNEQYF.

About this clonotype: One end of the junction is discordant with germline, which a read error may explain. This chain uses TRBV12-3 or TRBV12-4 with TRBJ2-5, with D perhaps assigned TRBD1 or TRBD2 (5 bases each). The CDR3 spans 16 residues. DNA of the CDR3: TGTGCCGGCAGTTCTCTAGGGACGGACCCTCAAGAGACCCAGTACTTC. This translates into CAGSSLGTDPQETQYF.

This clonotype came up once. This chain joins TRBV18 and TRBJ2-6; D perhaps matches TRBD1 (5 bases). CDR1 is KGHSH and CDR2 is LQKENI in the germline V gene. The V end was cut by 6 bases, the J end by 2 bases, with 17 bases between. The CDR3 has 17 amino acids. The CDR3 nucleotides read TGTGCCAGCTCCCTCCTGGGGCGCCAAGCTGGGGCCAACGTCCTGACTTTC. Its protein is CASSLLGRQAGANVLTF.

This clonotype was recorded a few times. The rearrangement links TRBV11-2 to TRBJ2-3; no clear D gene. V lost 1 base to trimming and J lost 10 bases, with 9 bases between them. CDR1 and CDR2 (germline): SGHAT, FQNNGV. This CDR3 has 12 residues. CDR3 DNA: TGTGCCAGCAGCTTAGGAAGGGCGTCGCAGTATTTT. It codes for CASSLGRASQYF.

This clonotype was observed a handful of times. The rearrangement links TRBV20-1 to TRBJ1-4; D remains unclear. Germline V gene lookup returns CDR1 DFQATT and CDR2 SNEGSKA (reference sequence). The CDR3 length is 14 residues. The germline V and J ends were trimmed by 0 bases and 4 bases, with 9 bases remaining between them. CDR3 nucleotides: TGCAGTGCTAGAGATCACAGTAATAATGAAAAACTGTTTTTT. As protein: CSARDHSNNEKLFF.

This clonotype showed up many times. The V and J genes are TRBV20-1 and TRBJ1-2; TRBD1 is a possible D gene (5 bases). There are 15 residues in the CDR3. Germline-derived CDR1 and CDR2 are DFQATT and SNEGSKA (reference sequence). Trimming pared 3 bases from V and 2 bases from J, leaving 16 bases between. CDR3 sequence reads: CSARPGRATNYGYTF. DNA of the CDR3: TGCAGTGCTAGGCCGGGACGGGCCACAAACTATGGCTACACCTTC.

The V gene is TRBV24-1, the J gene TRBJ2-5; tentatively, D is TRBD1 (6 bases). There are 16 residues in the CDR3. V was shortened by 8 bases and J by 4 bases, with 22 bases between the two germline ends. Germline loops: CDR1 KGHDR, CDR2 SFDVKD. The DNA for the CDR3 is TGTGCCACCATGAGTCAAGAAAGGGGGTGGGGAGAGACCCAGTACTTC. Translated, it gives CATMSQERGWGETQYF.

The DNA for the CDR3 is TGTGCCAGCAGTGCTACGGGACAGGGGGTCGGCCAGCCCCAGCATTTT. Protein: CASSATGQGVGQPQHF. The V and J genes are TRBV2 and TRBJ1-5; 11 bases align to TRBD1. This CDR3 comprises 16 residues. CDR1 is SNHLY, CDR2 FYNNEI, per germline. V lost 4 bases and J lost 7; bases outside the gene matches: 9.